The 21 T cell receptor beta chains below all came from one sample that was sequenced in a study of blood T cell repertoires in COVID-19. The data were produced by immunoSEQ multiplex PCR, yet TCRdb's version contains in-frame clones alone and is incomplete. The repertoire holds roughly 200,000 clones, with approximately 90% as singletons. Sequencing input: PBMCs or T cells enriched from blood (not recorded which). The receptors come from a woman between 40 and 50 years old with acute COVID-19.

This clone was seen a single time. The chain combines TRBV9 with TRBJ1-3; TRBD1 is a possible D gene (6 bases). The CDR3 has 15 amino acids. The germline V gene has CDR1 SGDLS and CDR2 YYNGEE. V was trimmed by 0 bases and J by 2 bases, leaving 9 bases between them. Here the CDR3 DNA reads TGTGCCAGCAGCGTAGGGGACAAACCTGGAAACACCATATATTTT. Translated, it gives CASSVGDKPGNTIYF.

The V call is TRBV2, the J call TRBJ1-1; D might be TRBD1 (6 bases). There are 13 residues in the CDR3. Germline CDR1 is SNHLY and CDR2 is FYNNEI. V was clipped by 7 bases and J by 5 bases, with 14 bases between them. The CDR3 DNA reads as TGTGCCAGCACATCCAGGGGTGGGACTGAAGCTTTCTTT. Translated: CASTSRGGTEAFF.

This chain joins TRBV12-5 and TRBJ2-5; a possible D gene is TRBD2 (7 bases). CDR1 is LGHNT, CDR2 FRNRAP, per germline. The CDR3 contains 17 residues. V was cut by 6 bases and J by 0 bases, with 20 bases left in between. The CDR3, as DNA: TGTGCTAGTGGGACCTATTCGGGGGGCCCAGACCAAGAGACCCAGTACTTC. Residues: CASGTYSGGPDQETQYF.

The rearrangement joins TRBV7-9 to TRBJ1-4; tentative D call: TRBD1 (5 bases). V was pared by 3 bases and J by 7 bases, with 9 bases between. Germline CDR1 reads SEHNR; CDR2 reads FQNEAQ (reference sequence). CDR3 size: 13 residues. The CDR3 region is CASSFSGAEKLFF. The CDR3 region has the DNA TGTGCCAGCAGCTTTAGCGGGGCTGAAAAACTGTTTTTT. The whole variable domain, remainder taken from reference TRBV7-9 and TRBJ1-4, is DTGVSQNPRHKITKRGQNVTFRCDPISEHNRLYWYRQTLGQGPEFLTYFQNEAQLEKSRLLSDRFSAERPKGSFSTLEIQRTEQGDSAMYLCASSFSGAEKLFFGSGTQLSVL.

V is TRBV6-6 and J is TRBJ1-4, with D perhaps matching TRBD1 (5 bases). Per the germline V gene, CDR1 is MNHNY and CDR2 is SVGAGI (reference sequence). The CDR3 runs to 13 residues. Trimming took 0 bases from V and 7 from J, leaving 6 bases between them. CDR3 coding DNA: TGTGCCAGCAGTTACTCAGGGGTTGAAAAACTGTTTTTT. Translating gives CASSYSGVEKLFF.

This clone has a single count. V gene TRBV19 combines with J gene TRBJ2-5; the D gene is possibly TRBD1 (6 bases). Trimming took off 7 bases at V and 5 bases at J, with 14 bases between the two ends. The CDR3 runs 13 residues. CDR1 is LNHDA, CDR2 SQIVND, per germline (reference sequence). CDR3 region: CASTPGVGETQYF. In nucleotides, the CDR3 is TGTGCCAGTACCCCAGGGGTGGGGGAGACCCAGTACTTC.

This clone occurred once. The chain has TRBV5-1 and TRBJ1-4, with D possibly matching TRBD1 (5 bases). V lost 3 bases and J lost 0, with 12 bases in between. The CDR3 consists of 16 residues. Per the germline V gene, CDR1 is SGHRS and CDR2 is YFSETQ. This chain's CDR3 is CASSWGETATNEKLFF. CDR3 bases: TGCGCCAGCAGCTGGGGGGAGACTGCAACTAATGAAAAACTGTTTTTT. The full variable domain, rest sourced from reference TRBV5-1 and TRBJ1-4, is KAGVTQTPRYLIKTRGQQVTLSCSPISGHRSVSWYQQTPGQGLQFLFEYFSETQRNKGNFPGRFSGRQFSNSRSEMNVSTLELGDSALYLCASSWGETATNEKLFFGSGTQLSVL.

CDR3 nucleotides: TGTGCCTGGAGCCTTGCCCGTGGGACAGGGGGTTCACCCCTCCACTTT. It codes for CAWSLARGTGGSPLHF. V and J are TRBV30 and TRBJ1-6, with 11 bases matching TRBD1. CDR1 and CDR2 from the germline V gene are GTSNPN and SVGIG (reference sequence). V was pared by 3 bases and J by 9 bases, with 10 bases of the junction left unmatched. This CDR3 has 16 residues. Supplemented by reference TRBV30 and TRBJ1-6, the full variable domain reads SQTIHQWPATLVQPVGSPLSLECTVEGTSNPNLYWYRQAAGRGLQLLFYSVGIGQISSEVPQNLSASRPQDRQFILSSKKLLLSDSGFYLCAWSLARGTGGSPLHFGNGTRLTVT.

The gene calls are TRBV10-3 and TRBJ2-2; 9 bases agree with TRBD1. CDR3 length equals 16 residues. V gave up 3 bases and J gave up 1 base; unmatched junction bases: 3. Germline V gene data show CDR1 as ENHRY and CDR2 as SYGVKD. This chain's CDR3 is CAISDTGGKNTGELFF. The CDR3 DNA follows: TGTGCCATCAGTGACACAGGGGGCAAGAACACCGGGGAGCTGTTTTTT.

V and J are TRBV5-1 and TRBJ2-7; TRBD1 matches at 8 bases. V was pared by 4 bases and J by 3 bases, with 9 bases of the junction left unmatched. The CDR3 contains 15 residues. Germline CDR1 reads SGHRS; CDR2 reads YFSETQ. The CDR3 DNA follows: TGCGCCAGCAGCGAAGGACAGGGCCAACACTACGAGCAGTACTTC. This translates into CASSEGQGQHYEQYF. Drawing the rest from reference TRBV5-1 and TRBJ2-7, the complete variable domain is KAGVTQTPRYLIKTRGQQVTLSCSPISGHRSVSWYQQTPGQGLQFLFEYFSETQRNKGNFPGRFSGRQFSNSRSEMNVSTLELGDSALYLCASSEGQGQHYEQYFGPGTRLTVT.

V gene TRBV4-3 combines with J gene TRBJ2-7, with TRBD1 identical over 7 bases. This CDR3 contains 15 residues. V trimming: 0 bases; J trimming: 4 bases; junction bases outside the gene matches: 6. Germline V gene data show CDR1 as LGHNA and CDR2 as YSLEER. Here the CDR3 reads CASSQDHRGPYEQYF. The CDR3 DNA sequence: TGCGCCAGCAGCCAAGACCACAGGGGTCCTTACGAGCAGTACTTC.

The J gene is TRBJ1-4, the V gene TRBV6-5; the D is unclear. V dropped 6 bases and J dropped 7 bases, with 12 bases sitting between them. Germline V gene sequence: CDR1 MNHEY, CDR2 SVGAGI. There are 13 residues in the CDR3. As DNA, the CDR3 is TGTGCCAGCAGCGGAGTAGGTGGTGAAAAACTGTTTTTT. It is translated as CASSGVGGEKLFF.

The chain has TRBV12-5 and TRBJ2-1, with D uncertain. The CDR3 is 12 amino acids. V lost 3 bases and J lost 7, with 7 bases in between. The germline CDR1 and CDR2 sequences are LGHNT and FRNRAP. CDR3 amino acids: CASGLLENEQFF. The CDR3 nucleotides read TGTGCTAGTGGTTTACTCGAGAATGAGCAGTTCTTC.

The genes are TRBV5-1 and TRBJ2-5, with D perhaps matching TRBD1 (6 bases). The germline CDR1 and CDR2 sequences are SGHRS and YFSETQ. With 0 bases removed from V and 2 bases from J, the gap between germline ends came to 11 bases. The CDR3 covers 15 residues. The CDR3 nucleotides are TGCGCCAGCAGCTTGGAGTCGACAGGTCAAGAGACCCAGTACTTC. It yields the protein CASSLESTGQETQYF. The full variable domain, completed using reference TRBV5-1 and TRBJ2-5, is KAGVTQTPRYLIKTRGQQVTLSCSPISGHRSVSWYQQTPGQGLQFLFEYFSETQRNKGNFPGRFSGRQFSNSRSEMNVSTLELGDSALYLCASSLESTGQETQYFGPGTRLLVL.

This sequence joins TRBV30 and TRBJ1-6; 10 bases are shared with TRBD1. Per the germline V gene, CDR1 is GTSNPN and CDR2 is SVGIG (reference sequence). The CDR3 is made up of 17 amino acids. V was pared by 3 bases and J by 0 bases, with 5 bases of the junction left unmatched. This chain's CDR3 is CAWRKRTGGSYNSPLHF. DNA for the CDR3: TGTGCCTGGAGGAAAAGGACAGGGGGCTCCTATAATTCACCCCTCCACTTT.

This rearrangement joins TRBV20-1 to TRBJ1-2; no firm D call. Germline CDR1 reads DFQATT; CDR2 reads SNEGSKA (reference sequence). This CDR3 is built from 11 residues. Trimming took off 3 bases at V and 8 bases at J, with 10 bases between the two ends. CDR3 protein: CSARAGKGYTF. CDR3 bases: TGCAGTGCTAGGGCCGGGAAGGGCTACACCTTC.

The chain recombines TRBV7-2 with TRBJ2-7; D may be TRBD2 (6 bases). Germline CDR1 and CDR2: SGHTA and FQGNSA. V was cut by 4 bases and J by 7 bases, with 17 bases left in between. The CDR3 consists of 14 residues. The CDR3 coding sequence is TGTGCCAGCAGCTACCAGAGGGGACTTGGGGAGCAGTACTTC. Residues: CASSYQRGLGEQYF.

The chain uses TRBV4-1 and TRBJ2-7, with D possibly TRBD2 on 6 matching bases. CDR1 is MGHRA and CDR2 is YSYEKL in the germline V gene. The CDR3 covers 14 residues. V was clipped by 5 bases and J by 3 bases, with 14 bases between them. The CDR3 protein is CASSALVGGYEQYF. In DNA form, the CDR3 reads TGCGCCAGCAGCGCCCTAGTGGGAGGCTACGAGCAGTACTTC.

V gene TRBV7-3 combines with J gene TRBJ1-1, with D uncertain. Germline CDR1 and CDR2: SGHTA and FQGTGA. The CDR3 runs to 13 residues. V lost 2 bases, J lost 2 bases, and 6 bases lay in between. This chain's CDR3 is CASSLAGNTEAFF. The CDR3 coding sequence is TGTGCCAGCAGCTTAGCGGGAAACACTGAAGCTTTCTTT.

This clone was seen once. V gene TRBV7-9 combines with J gene TRBJ1-2; 7 bases map to TRBD1. Germline V gives CDR1 SEHNR, CDR2 FQNEAQ (reference sequence). This CDR3 spans 15 amino acids. V shed 5 bases and J 4 bases; nucleotides not matched to a gene: 10. Here the CDR3 DNA reads TGTGCCAGCAGCGCCCAGACAGGGTTTGGCTATGGCTACACCTTC. Encoded protein: CASSAQTGFGYGYTF.

The chain recombines TRBV5-1 with TRBJ1-3; TRBD1 aligns across 8 bases. The CDR3 has 16 residues. The germline V gene encodes CDR1 SGHRS and CDR2 YFSETQ. V dropped 0 bases and J dropped 11; count of bases not matched to a gene: 13. Here the CDR3 reads CASSLGQGHLGGAIYF. Here the CDR3 DNA reads TGCGCCAGCAGCTTGGGACAGGGGCACTTAGGCGGGGCCATATATTTT.